This T cell receptor (beta chain) is drawn from a study of shared clonotypes between healthy human individuals (dated by TCRdb to about 2020). A note on the overall study: The cohort included a few men and a couple of women between 18 and 49 years of age. For each donor, CD4 naive and CD4 memory were each run on three plates, CD8 naive on two plates, and CD8 memory on one plate. Blood TCR repertoires of a handful of healthy adults were deeply sequenced to estimate repertoire size and the extent of clonotype sharing between individuals. To increase sequencing depth and limit assay-specific biases, TCR repertoire library preparation and sequencing were carried out by different laboratories using diverse techniques. Per donor, leukapheresis produced somewhere between about 0.85 and 10 billion PBMCs.

On the study overall, not on this receptor specifically: Pairwise subsampling led to the expectation that sequencing depth would affect the degree of clonotype sharing among donors. Incomplete sequencing was indicated by rarefaction of sorted-subset datasets, despite the large sequencing depth. Larger estimated clonotype richness was generally found for naive subsets than for memory subsets. Only blood was sampled, and tissue TCR repertoires likely differ from those in blood. Because the study included only a small number of donors, the genetic and exposure-history diversity represented was limited. When a few donors were compared, the shared fraction of clonotypes was about 5% for naive CD4, less than 4% for naive CD8, 2% to 2.5% for memory CD4, and less than 0.45% for memory CD8. Compared with non-shared clonotypes, the clonotypes found in all four sorted-subset donors had higher generation probabilities.

TCR CDR3 regions were amplified from genomic DNA by multiplex PCR using the deep immunoSEQ assay. Extracted genomic DNA from each cell subset was distributed evenly across all wells of several immunoSEQ 96-well plates, and each plate was treated as a replicate. For sorted subsets, each replicate PCR was loaded with approximately 190 ng genomic DNA, equivalent to about 30,000 T cell genomes. Purified libraries were measured with a Qubit 3.0 fluorometer, size-checked on a Bioanalyzer 2100, and measured again with the KAPA Library Quantification kit. A separate single-read 150-cycle Illumina NextSeq 550 flow cell was used to sequence each immunoSEQ 96-well plate. Concerning the study's data processing: Because the immunoSEQ output held only junctional sequences and lacked quality scores, the filtering could not match the filtering applied to full-length reads. To assign V/J genes and CDR3, sequences were annotated using PyIR, a Python wrapper for IgBLAST v1.9, with IMGT germline references. Reads were removed for weak V/J assignments (E-value above 1e-6), missing CDR3, stop codons, out-of-frame junctions, or ambiguous translated residues. V3J clonotypes were defined as sequences sharing an identical inferred V gene, J gene, and CDR3 amino acid sequence. Percentage overlap between repertoires was calculated by dividing the number of shared unique clonotypes by the size of the smaller repertoire. Repertoire richness was assessed with RTK rarefaction, the Chao1 estimator, and Recon v2.1 estimates of unobserved clonotypes. For all TCRbeta clonotypes obtained by the gDNA method from several donors, generation probabilities were computed with OLGA. The immuneACCESS repertoire file appears here via TCRdb, limited to in-frame rearrangements. These files lack a portion of the clones; in checked studies, under half of the deficit traces to unresolved V genes, and the cause of the others is not known. V and J calls plus clone size are reproduced from that table; the DNA served to infer D and trimming. The sample yields about 680,000 clones; over 65% were counted once. The ten largest clonotypes hold 1.5% to 2% of the sample.

Comment on this clone: No cognate antigen has been identified for it. Within one base of it there is no much larger clone, and no base qualities were kept. This same CDR3 is encoded by further DNA sequences in the sample.

CDR1 and CDR2 (MDHEN, SYDVKM) derive from the germline V gene. There are 13 amino acids in the CDR3, from cysteine to phenylalanine inclusive. This entry keeps only the CDR3 DNA: 39 bases, framed from base 1. V is trimmed back by 2 bases and J by 8 bases, and the junction contains 5 bases that no gene match accounts for. The donors were healthy, HIV-negative adults with no recently reported acute infections or vaccinations. Every donor was a Caucasian adult residing in Nashville, Tennessee, USA. CD4+ T cells were enriched by magnetic negative selection; naive cells were then positively selected on CD45RA, and the negative fraction formed the memory subset. After blood collection by leukapheresis, PBMCs were isolated using Ficoll-Histopaque density gradient centrifugation and then cryopreserved in the vapor phase of liquid nitrogen. Analytical flow cytometry was used to check the purity and quantity of every magnetically sorted T cell population. Genomic DNA was isolated from every sorted fraction and measured by UV absorbance on a Nanodrop 2000c.

The clonotype originates from a woman in her 30s in good health. The sequencing sample was made of memory CD4+ T cells sorted from blood. This specimen's cell subset or site label, interpreted: CD45RA-negative fraction. The chain is assembled from TRBV28 and TRBJ1-2, with 7 bases matching TRBD1. CDR3 loop: CASSLGRGRGYTF. The sequence in DNA is TGTGCCAGCAGTTTAGGCAGGGGGAGAGGCTACACCTTC.